One and the same sample provided the 3 T cell receptor beta chains below, sequenced in a study of T cell clones after liver transplantation. TCRdb's table, derived via immunoSEQ multiplex PCR, lists solely in-frame clones and lacks some. Here the sample spans 55,000 or so clones, 65% to 75% being singletons. The specimen was CD4+ T cells from blood, collected before liver transplant. The receptor source for this set is a human donor who received a liver transplant.

J is TRBJ1-1 and V is TRBV18; D is ambiguous. CDR1 is KGHSH and CDR2 is LQKENI in the germline V gene. The CDR3 totals 13 residues. V was shortened by 4 bases and J by 1 base, with 7 bases between the two germline ends. CDR3 residues: CASSRAANTEAFF. The CDR3, as DNA: TGTGCCAGCTCACGGGCTGCGAACACTGAAGCTTTCTTT.

This chain links TRBV9 with TRBJ1-2; TRBD1 matches 11 bases. Germline V lookup: CDR1 SGDLS, CDR2 YYNGEE. V shed 4 bases and J 8 bases; nucleotides not matched to a gene: 10. CDR3 length: 15 residues. CDR3 coding DNA: TGTGCCAGCAGCCTCGGATTGGGACAGGGGGGCGGCTACACCTTC. It yields the protein CASSLGLGQGGGYTF.

This clone was counted only a few times. This chain links TRBV7-2 with TRBJ2-3, with 9 bases lining up with TRBD2. CDR3 length: 14 residues. V shed 2 bases, J shed 5 bases, and the junction held 2 bases outside the gene matches. The V gene's germline CDR1 is SGHTA and CDR2 FQGNSA. The CDR3 region is CASSLSSGGDTQYF. The CDR3 DNA reads as TGTGCCAGCAGCTTAAGTAGCGGGGGAGATACGCAGTATTTT.